Listed below are T cell receptor beta chains from one sample, sequenced in a study of T cell repertoires in cytomegalovirus infection. TCRdb reanalysed the reads using MiXCR and keeps one entry per CDR3 protein. Here the sample spans fewer than 300,000 distinct CDR3 sequences, roughly 25% being singletons. The specimen sequenced was PBMCs. All receptors come from a human donor in good health (CMV status not recorded). Some clones in this sample may be carry-over from other donors' samples. Both conserved end residues are trimmed from each CDR3. Each record gives: V gene, D gene, CDR3 protein. The D gene is left open where the match is weak.

TRBV20-1	NA	SASVADNSPLH
TRBV12-3/TRBV12-4	TRBD2	ASSRFSGGEDTQY
TRBV20-1	NA	SVRTRINQPQH
TRBV7-2	NA	ASSFNSGQETQY
TRBV19	TRBD2	ASGGGEAKNIQY
TRBV10-2	NA	ASSERGHRGSNQPQH
TRBV7-2	NA	ASSLDYQGTNYGYT
TRBV29-1	NA	SAVDRSTNEKLF
TRBV15	NA	ATSFTGTKTQY
TRBV7-2	NA	ASSSQGGLSGELF
TRBV3-1	NA	ASSQRGGKGQPQH
TRBV6-1	TRBD1	ASSHDRDTEAF
TRBV7-2	NA	ASSLALVRETQY
TRBV6-6	NA	ASSSGTAYYEQY